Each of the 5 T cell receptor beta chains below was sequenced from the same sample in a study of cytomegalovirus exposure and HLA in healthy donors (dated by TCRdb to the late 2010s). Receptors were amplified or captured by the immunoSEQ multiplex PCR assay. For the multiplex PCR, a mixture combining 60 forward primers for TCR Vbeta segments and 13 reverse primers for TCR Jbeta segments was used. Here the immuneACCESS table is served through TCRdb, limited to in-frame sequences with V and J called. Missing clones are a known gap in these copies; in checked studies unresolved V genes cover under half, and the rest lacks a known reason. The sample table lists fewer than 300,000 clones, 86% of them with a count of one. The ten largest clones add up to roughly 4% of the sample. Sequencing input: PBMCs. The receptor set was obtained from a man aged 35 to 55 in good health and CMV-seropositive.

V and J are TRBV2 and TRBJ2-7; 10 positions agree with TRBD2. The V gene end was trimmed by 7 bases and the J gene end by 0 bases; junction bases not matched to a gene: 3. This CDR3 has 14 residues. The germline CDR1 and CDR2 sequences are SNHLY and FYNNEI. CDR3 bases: TGTGCCAGCACCGGGACTAGCGTCTCCTACGAGCAGTACTTC. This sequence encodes CASTGTSVSYEQYF.

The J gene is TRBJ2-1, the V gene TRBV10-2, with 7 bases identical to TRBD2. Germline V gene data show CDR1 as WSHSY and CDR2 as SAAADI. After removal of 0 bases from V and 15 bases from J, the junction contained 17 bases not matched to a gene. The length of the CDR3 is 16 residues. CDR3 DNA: TGCGCCAGCAGTGAGTCGGATTGGGGTATGGAGCGGGAAATGTTCTTC. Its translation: CASSESDWGMEREMFF.

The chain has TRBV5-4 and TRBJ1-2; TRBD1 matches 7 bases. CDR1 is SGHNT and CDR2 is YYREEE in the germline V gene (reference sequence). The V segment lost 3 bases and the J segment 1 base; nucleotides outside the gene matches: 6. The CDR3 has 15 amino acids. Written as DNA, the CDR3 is TGTGCCAGCAGCTCGGGACAGAACAGTAACTATGGCTACACCTTC. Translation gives CASSSGQNSNYGYTF.

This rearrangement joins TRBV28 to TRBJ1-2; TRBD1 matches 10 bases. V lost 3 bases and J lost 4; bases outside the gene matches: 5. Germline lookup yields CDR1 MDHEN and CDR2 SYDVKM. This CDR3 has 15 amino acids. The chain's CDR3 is CASSFLGTGVYGYTF. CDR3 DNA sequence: TGTGCCAGCAGTTTTCTCGGGACAGGGGTCTATGGCTACACCTTC.

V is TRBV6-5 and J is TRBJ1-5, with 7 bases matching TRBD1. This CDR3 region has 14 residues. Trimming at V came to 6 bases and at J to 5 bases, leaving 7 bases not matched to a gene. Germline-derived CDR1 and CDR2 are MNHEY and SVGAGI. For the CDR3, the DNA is TGTGCCAGCAGCGCCGGGACAGACCATCAGCCCCAGCATTTT. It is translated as CASSAGTDHQPQHF.